The T cell receptor (beta chain) described here comes from a study of PD-1 blockade in classical Hodgkin lymphoma. Across the study: Nivolumab was given intravenously to patients at 3 mg/kg every 2 weeks.

As to this clone: Antigen specificity is unknown.

The repertoire was sequenced with immunoSEQ multiplex PCR; TCRdb's copy has only in-frame clones and lacks some. The sample has about 100,000 clones; roughly 89% are singletons. Each patient experienced a relapse that followed autologous stem cell transplantation, and brentuximab vedotin exposure varied. Study results and caveats: By C4D1, diversity of CD4+ TCRs had risen significantly, whereas that of CD8+ TCRs had not.

J lost 7 bases, V lost 4 bases, and 8 bases had no gene match. CDR3 length: 15 amino acids. Germline assignment: CDR1 LNHDA and CDR2 SQIVND (reference sequence). The origin of this receptor is a human donor with classical Hodgkin lymphoma. The sequencing here drew on peripheral blood mononuclear cells (PBMCs), taken before the second cycle of nivolumab. V is TRBV19 and J is TRBJ2-2, with 8 bases matching TRBD2. The CDR3 nucleotides read TGTGCCAGTAGTACCAGCGGGGGCGGACACGGGGAGCTGTTTTTT. It is translated as CASSTSGGGHGELFF.